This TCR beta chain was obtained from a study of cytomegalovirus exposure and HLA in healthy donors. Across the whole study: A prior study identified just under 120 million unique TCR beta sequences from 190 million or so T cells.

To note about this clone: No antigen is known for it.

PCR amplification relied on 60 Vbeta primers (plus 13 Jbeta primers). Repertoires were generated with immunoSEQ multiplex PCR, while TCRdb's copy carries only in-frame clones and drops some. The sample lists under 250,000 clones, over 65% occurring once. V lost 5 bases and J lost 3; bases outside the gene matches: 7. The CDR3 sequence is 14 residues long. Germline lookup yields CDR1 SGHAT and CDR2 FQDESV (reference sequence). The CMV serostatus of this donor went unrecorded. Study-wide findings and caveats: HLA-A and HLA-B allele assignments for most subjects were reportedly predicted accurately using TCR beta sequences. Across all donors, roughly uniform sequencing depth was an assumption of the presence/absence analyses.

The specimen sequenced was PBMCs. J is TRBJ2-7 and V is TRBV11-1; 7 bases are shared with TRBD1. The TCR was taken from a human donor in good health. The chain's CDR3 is CASSRPGQNYEQYF. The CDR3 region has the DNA TGTGCCAGCAGCCGACCGGGACAGAACTACGAGCAGTACTTC.